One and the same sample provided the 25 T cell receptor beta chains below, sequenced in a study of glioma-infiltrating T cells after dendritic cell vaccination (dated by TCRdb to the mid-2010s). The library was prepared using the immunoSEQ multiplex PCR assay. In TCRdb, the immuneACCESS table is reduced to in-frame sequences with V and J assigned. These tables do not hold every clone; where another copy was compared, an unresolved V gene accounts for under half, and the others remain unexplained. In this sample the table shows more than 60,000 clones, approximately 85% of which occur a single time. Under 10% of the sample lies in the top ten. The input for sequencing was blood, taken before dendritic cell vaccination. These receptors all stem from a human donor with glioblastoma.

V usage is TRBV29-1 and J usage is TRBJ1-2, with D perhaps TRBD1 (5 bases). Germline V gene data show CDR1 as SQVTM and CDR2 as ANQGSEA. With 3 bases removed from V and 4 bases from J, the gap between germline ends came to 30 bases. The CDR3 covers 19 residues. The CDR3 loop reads CSVEEIRDPQGPGGYGYTF. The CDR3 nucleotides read TGCAGCGTTGAGGAAATCCGGGACCCCCAAGGGCCGGGGGGCTATGGCTACACCTTC.

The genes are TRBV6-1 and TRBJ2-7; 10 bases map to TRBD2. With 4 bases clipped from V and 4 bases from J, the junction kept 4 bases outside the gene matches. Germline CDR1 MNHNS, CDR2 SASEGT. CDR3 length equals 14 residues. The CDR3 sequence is CASSALAGSYEQYF. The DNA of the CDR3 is TGTGCCAGCAGTGCACTAGCGGGGTCATACGAGCAGTACTTC.

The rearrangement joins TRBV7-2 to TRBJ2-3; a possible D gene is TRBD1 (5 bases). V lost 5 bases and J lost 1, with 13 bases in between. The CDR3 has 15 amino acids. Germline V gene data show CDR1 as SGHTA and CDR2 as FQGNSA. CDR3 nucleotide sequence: TGTGCCAGCAGCCCTCGGACATTTCGCACAGATACGCAGTATTTT. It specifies CASSPRTFRTDTQYF.

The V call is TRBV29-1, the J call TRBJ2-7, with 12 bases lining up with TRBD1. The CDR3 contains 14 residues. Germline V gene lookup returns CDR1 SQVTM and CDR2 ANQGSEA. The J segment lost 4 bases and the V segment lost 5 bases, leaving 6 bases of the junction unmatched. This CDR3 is CSVSRDRGQYEQYF. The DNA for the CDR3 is TGCAGCGTTTCCCGGGACAGGGGGCAGTACGAGCAGTACTTC.

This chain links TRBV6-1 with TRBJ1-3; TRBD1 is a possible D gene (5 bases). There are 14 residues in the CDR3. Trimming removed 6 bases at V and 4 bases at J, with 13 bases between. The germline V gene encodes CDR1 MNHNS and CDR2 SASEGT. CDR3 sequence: CASSQGGIGNTIYF. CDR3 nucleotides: TGTGCCAGCAGCCAGGGAGGAATAGGAAACACCATATATTTT.

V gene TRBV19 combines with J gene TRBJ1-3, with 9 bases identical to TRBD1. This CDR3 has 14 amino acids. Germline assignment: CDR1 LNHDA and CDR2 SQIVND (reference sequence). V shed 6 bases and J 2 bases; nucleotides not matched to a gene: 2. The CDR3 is CASRQGAAGNTIYF. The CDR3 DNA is TGTGCCAGTAGACAGGGGGCTGCTGGAAACACCATATATTTT.

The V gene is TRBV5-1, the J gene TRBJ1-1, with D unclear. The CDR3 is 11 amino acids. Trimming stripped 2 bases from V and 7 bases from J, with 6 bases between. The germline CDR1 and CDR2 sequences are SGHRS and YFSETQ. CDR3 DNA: TGCGCCAGCAGCTTTGGCGGTGAAGCTTTCTTT. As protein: CASSFGGEAFF.

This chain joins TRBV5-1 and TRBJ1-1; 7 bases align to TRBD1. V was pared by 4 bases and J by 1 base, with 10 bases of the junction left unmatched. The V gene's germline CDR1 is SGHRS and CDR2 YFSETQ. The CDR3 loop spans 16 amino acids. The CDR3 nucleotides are TGCGCCAGCAGCGTATCGCAGGGACAGTCGAACACTGAAGCTTTCTTT. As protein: CASSVSQGQSNTEAFF.

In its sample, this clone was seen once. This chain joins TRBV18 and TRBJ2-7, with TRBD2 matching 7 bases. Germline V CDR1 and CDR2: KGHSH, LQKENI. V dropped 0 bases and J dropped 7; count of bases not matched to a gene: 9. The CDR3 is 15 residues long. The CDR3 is CASSPPGGSWWEQYF. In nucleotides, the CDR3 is TGTGCCAGCTCACCACCCGGGGGGAGCTGGTGGGAGCAGTACTTC.

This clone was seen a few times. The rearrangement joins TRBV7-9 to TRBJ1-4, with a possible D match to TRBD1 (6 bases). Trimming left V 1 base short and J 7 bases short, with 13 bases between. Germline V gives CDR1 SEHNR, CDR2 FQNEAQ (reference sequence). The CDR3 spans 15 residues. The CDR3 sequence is CASSLGFTGPEKLFF. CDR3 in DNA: TGTGCCAGCAGCTTAGGTTTCACAGGGCCTGAAAAACTGTTTTTT.

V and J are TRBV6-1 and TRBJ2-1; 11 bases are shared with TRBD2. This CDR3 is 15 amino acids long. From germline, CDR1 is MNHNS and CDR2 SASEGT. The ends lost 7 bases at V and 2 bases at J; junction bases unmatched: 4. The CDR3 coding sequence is TGTGCCAGCATGGCACTAGCGGGGGCCTACAATGAGCAGTTCTTC. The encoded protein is CASMALAGAYNEQFF.

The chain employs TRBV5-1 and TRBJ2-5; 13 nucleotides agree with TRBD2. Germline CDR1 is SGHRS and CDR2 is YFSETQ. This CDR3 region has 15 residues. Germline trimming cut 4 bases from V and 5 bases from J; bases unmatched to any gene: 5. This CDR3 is CASSIGLAGVETQYF. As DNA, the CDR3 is TGCGCCAGCAGCATTGGACTAGCGGGGGTGGAGACCCAGTACTTC.

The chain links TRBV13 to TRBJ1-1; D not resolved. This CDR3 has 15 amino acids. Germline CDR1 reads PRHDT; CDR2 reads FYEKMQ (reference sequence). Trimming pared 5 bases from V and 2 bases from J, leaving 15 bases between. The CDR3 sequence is CASSQTRNLNTEAFF. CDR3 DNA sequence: TGTGCCAGCAGCCAAACTAGAAACCTAAACACTGAAGCTTTCTTT.

The CDR3 reads CASSRRRGEQFF. The CDR3, as DNA: TGTGCCAGCAGCCGCCGTCGGGGTGAGCAGTTCTTC. The J gene is TRBJ2-1, the V gene TRBV27; a possible D gene is TRBD2 (5 bases). Germline V gene lookup returns CDR1 MNHEY and CDR2 SMNVEV (reference sequence). The CDR3 covers 12 residues. V gave up 6 bases and J gave up 9 bases, with 12 bases separating them.

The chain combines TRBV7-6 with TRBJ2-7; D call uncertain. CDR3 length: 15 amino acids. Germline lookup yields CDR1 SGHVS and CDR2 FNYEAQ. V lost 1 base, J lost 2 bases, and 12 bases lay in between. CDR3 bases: TGTGCCAGCAGCTTAGAAACGATGCGAACCTACGAGCAGTACTTC. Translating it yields CASSLETMRTYEQYF.

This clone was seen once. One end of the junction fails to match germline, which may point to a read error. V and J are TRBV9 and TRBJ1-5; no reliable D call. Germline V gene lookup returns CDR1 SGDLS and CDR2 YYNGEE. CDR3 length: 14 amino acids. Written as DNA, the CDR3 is TGTGCCAGCAGCGTAGACAGCGGCAATCAGCCCCAGCACTTT. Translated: CASSVDSGNQPQHF. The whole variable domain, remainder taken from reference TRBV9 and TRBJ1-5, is DSGVTQTPKHLITATGQRVTLRCSPRSGDLSVYWYQQSLDQGLQFLIQYYNGEERAKGNILERFSAQQFPDLHSELNLSSLELGDSALYFCASSVDSGNQPQHFGDGTRLSIL.

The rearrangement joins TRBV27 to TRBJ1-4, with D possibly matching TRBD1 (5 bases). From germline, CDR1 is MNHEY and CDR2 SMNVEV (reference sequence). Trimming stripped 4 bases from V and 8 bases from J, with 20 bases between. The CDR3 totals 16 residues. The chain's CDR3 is CASSSITGSRNEKLFF. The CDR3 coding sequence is TGTGCCAGCAGTTCTATTACAGGCTCGCGTAACGAAAAACTGTTTTTT.

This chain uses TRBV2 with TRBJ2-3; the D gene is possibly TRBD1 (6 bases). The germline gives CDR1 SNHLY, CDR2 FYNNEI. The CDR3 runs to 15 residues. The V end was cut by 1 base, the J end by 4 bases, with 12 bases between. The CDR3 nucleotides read TGTGCCAGCAGTGAAGTAGGGTGGGGGCCAGATACGCAGTATTTT. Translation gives CASSEVGWGPDTQYF.

The CDR3 reads CASSPSDFTDTQYF. The CDR3 DNA sequence: TGTGCCAGTAGTCCCTCCGACTTCACAGATACGCAGTATTTT. This chain uses TRBV19 with TRBJ2-3, with D unresolved. Trimming removed 5 bases from V and 2 bases from J, with 11 bases in between. The CDR3 loop spans 14 amino acids. Germline values: CDR1 LNHDA, CDR2 SQIVND (reference sequence).

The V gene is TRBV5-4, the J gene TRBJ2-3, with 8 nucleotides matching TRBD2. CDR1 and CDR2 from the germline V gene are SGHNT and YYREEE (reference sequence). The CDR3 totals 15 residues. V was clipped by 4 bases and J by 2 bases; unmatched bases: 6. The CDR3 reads CASSAGGVDTDTQYF. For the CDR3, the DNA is TGTGCCAGCAGCGCCGGGGGGGTGGACACAGATACGCAGTATTTT.

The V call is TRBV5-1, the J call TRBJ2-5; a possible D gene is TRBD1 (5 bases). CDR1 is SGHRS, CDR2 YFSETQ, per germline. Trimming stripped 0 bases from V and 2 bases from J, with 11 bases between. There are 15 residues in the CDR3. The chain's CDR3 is CASSLAQGKQETQYF. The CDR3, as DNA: TGCGCCAGCAGCTTGGCCCAGGGAAAGCAAGAGACCCAGTACTTC.

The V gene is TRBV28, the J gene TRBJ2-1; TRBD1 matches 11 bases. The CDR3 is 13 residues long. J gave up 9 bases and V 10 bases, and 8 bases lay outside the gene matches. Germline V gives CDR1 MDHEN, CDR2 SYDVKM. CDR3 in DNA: TGTGCCACCCCCGGGACAGGGGGAATTGAGCAGTTCTTC. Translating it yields CATPGTGGIEQFF. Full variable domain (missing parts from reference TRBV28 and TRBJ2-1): DVKVTQSSRYLVKRTGEKVFLECVQDMDHENMFWYRQDPGLGLRLIYFSYDVKMKEKGDIPEGYSVSREKKERFSLILESASTNQTSMYLCATPGTGGIEQFFGPGTRLTVL.

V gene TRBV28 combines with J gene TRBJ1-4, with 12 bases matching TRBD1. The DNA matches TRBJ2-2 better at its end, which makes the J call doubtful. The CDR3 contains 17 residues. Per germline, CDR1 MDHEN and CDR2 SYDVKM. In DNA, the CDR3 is TGTGCCAGCAGTTTATCAGGACTGGGACAGGGGGCGCAGGAGCTGTTTTTT. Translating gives CASSLSGLGQGAQELFF.

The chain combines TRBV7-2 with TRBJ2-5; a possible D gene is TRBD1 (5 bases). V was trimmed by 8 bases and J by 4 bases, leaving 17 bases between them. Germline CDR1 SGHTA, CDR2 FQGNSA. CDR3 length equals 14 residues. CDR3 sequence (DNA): TGTGCCAGCCTGAGCCCAGGTAGGGGAGAGACCCAGTACTTC. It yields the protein CASLSPGRGETQYF. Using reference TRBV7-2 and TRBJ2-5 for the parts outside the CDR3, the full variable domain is GAGVSQSPSNKVTEKGKDVELRCDPISGHTALYWYRQSLGQGLEFLIYFQGNSAPDKSGLPSDRFSAERTGGSVSTLTIQRTQQEDSAVYLCASLSPGRGETQYFGPGTRLLVL.

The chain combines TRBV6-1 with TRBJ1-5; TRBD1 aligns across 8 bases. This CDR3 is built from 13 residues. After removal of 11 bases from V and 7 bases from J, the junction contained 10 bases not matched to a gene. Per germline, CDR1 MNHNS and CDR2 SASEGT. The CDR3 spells CAVQQGGGQPQHF. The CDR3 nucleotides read TGTGCCGTTCAACAGGGGGGAGGGCAGCCCCAGCATTTT.